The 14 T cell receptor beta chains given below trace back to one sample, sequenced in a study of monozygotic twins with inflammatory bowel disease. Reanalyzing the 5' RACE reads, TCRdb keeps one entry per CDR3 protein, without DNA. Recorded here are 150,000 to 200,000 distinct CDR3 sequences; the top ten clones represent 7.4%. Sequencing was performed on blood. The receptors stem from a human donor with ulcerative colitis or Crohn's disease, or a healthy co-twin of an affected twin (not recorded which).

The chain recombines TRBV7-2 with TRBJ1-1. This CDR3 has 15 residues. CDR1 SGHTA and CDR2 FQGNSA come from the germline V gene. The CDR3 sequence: CASSPMEGMNTEAFF.

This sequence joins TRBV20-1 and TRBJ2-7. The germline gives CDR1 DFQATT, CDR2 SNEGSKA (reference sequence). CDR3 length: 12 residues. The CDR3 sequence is CSCGLTSGEQYF.

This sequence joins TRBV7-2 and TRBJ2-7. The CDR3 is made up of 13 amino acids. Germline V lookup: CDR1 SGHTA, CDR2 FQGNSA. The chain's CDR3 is CASSLEDKGEQYF.

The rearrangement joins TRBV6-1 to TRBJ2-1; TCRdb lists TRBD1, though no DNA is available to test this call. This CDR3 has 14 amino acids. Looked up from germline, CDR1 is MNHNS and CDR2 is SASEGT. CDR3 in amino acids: CASRATGSYNEQFF.

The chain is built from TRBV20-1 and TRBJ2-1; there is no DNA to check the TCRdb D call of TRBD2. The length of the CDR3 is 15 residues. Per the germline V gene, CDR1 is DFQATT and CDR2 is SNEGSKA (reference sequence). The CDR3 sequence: CSVQTSLSSYNEQFF.

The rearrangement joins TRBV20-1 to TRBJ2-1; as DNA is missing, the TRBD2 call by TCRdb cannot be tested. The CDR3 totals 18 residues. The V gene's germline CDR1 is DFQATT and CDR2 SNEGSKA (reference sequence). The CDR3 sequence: CSARGTSGGLLTYNEQFF.

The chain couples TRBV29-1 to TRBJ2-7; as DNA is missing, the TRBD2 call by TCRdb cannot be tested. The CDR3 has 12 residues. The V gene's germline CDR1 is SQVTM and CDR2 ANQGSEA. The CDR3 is CSVGSGSYEQYF.

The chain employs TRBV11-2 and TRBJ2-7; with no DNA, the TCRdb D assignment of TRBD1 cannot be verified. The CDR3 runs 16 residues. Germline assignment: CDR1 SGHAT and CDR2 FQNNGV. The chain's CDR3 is CASSKSGRGSSYEQYF.

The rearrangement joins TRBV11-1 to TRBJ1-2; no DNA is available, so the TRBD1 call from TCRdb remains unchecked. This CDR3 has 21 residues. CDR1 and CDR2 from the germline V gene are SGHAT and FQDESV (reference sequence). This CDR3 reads CASTTGARGRFGTVINYGYTF.

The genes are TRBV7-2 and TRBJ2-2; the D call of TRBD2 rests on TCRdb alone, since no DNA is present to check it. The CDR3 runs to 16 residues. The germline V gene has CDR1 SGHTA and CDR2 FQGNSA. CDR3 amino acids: CASRTAPGLSTGELFF.

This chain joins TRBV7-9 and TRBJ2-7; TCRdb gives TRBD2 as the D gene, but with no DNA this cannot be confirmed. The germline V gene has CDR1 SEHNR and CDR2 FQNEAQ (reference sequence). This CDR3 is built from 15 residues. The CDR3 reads CASSFSGLAGYEQYF.

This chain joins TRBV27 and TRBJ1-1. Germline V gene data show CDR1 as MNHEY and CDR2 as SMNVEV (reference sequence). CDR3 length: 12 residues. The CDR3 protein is CASVRGAGEAFF.

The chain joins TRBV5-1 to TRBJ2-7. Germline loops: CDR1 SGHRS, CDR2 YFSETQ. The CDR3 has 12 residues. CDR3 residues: CASSLDGYEQYF.

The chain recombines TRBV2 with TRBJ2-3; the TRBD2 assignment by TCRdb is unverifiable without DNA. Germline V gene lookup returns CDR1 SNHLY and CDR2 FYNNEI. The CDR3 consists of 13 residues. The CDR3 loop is CASSGTRGDTQYF.